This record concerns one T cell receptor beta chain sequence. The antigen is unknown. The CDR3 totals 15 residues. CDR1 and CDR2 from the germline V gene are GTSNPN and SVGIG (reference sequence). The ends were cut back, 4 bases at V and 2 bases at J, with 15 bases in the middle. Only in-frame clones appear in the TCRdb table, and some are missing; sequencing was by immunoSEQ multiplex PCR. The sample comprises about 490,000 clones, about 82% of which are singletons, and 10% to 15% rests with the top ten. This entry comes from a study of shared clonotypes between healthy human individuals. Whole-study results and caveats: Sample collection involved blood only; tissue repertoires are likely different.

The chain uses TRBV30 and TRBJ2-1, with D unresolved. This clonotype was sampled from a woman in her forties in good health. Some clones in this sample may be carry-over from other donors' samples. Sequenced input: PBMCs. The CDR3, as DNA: TGTGCCTGGACGCCCTATGCGGTTACCTACAATGAGCAGTTCTTC. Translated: CAWTPYAVTYNEQFF. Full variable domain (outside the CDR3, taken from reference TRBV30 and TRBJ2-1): SQTIHQWPATLVQPVGSPLSLECTVEGTSNPNLYWYRQAAGRGLQLLFYSVGIGQISSEVPQNLSASRPQDRQFILSSKKLLLSDSGFYLCAWTPYAVTYNEQFFGPGTRLTVL.